The 15 T cell receptor beta chains reported below all come from one sample, sequenced in a study of T-cell memory formation after mild COVID-19. TCRdb reanalysed the 5' RACE reads using MiXCR and keeps one entry per CDR3 protein. The sample holds approximately 180,000 distinct CDR3 sequences; roughly 17% are singletons and the top ten take 2% to 2.5%. The sequencing input was PBMCs or a T cell subset sorted from them (not recorded which). The source is an adult woman who had mild COVID-19 (a few samples of this study predate the infection). Cell type and time point are not known.

DNA for the CDR3: TGTGCCACCAGCAGAGATCTCTCAATGGGGCAGTTCTTC. Its translation is CATSRDLSMGQFF. The chain couples TRBV15 to TRBJ2-1; D is ambiguous. Trimming shortened V by 0 bases and J by 12 bases, and 12 bases separated the two germline ends. The germline V gene has CDR1 LNHNV and CDR2 YYDKDF (reference sequence). The CDR3 extends over 13 amino acids. Using reference TRBV15 and TRBJ2-1 for the parts outside the CDR3, the full variable domain is DAMVIQNPRYQVTQFGKPVTLSCSQTLNHNVMYWYQQKSSQAPKLLFHYYDKDFNNEADTPDNFQSRRPNTSFCFLDIRSPGLGDTAMYLCATSRDLSMGQFFGPGTRLTVL.

Only a few counts were recorded for this clonotype. This chain joins TRBV24-1 and TRBJ2-1; TRBD2 aligns across 7 bases. The CDR3 has 14 amino acids. Germline V gene lookup returns CDR1 KGHDR and CDR2 SFDVKD. V trimming: 6 bases; J trimming: 8 bases; junction bases outside the gene matches: 9. The CDR3 sequence is CATSSGTSVDEQFF. CDR3 coding DNA: TGTGCCACCAGTAGTGGCACTAGCGTCGATGAGCAGTTCTTC.

This chain links TRBV6-6 with TRBJ2-3; D uncertain. Trimming left V 2 bases short and J 2 bases short, with 8 bases between. The length of the CDR3 is 14 residues. The germline CDR1 and CDR2 sequences are MNHNY and SVGAGI (reference sequence). The CDR3 protein is CASSYGRDTDTQYF. CDR3 sequence (DNA): TGTGCCAGCAGTTACGGCAGAGACACAGATACGCAGTATTTT.

The chain joins TRBV5-6 to TRBJ1-1; 8 nucleotides match TRBD1. Trimming at V came to 4 bases and at J to 4 bases, leaving 12 bases not matched to a gene. The germline V gene encodes CDR1 SGHDT and CDR2 YYEEEE. The CDR3 runs 16 residues. This CDR3 is CASSPTGALPSTEAFF. CDR3 sequence (DNA): TGTGCCAGCAGCCCGACAGGGGCCCTTCCGAGCACTGAAGCTTTCTTT. The variable domain in full, completed from reference TRBV5-6 and TRBJ1-1, reads DAGVTQSPTHLIKTRGQQVTLRCSPKSGHDTVSWYQQALGQGPQFIFQYYEEEERQRGNFPDRFSGHQFPNYSSELNVNALLLGDSALYLCASSPTGALPSTEAFFGQGTRLTVV.

This clonotype showed up many times. This chain connects TRBV20-1 to TRBJ2-3; 10 bases align to TRBD1. V lost 6 bases, J lost 1 base, and 7 bases stayed unmatched. CDR1 and CDR2 from the germline V gene are DFQATT and SNEGSKA (reference sequence). The CDR3 has 15 residues. This CDR3 is CSAQDRGQGTDTQYF. The CDR3 bases are TGCAGTGCCCAAGACAGGGGGCAGGGCACAGATACGCAGTATTTT.

CDR3 region: CASSSGPLRGYF. DNA of the CDR3: TGTGCCAGCAGCTCCGGACCCCTTCGGGGGTACTTC. The chain carries TRBV7-2 and TRBJ2-4, with D possibly matching TRBD2 (5 bases). V lost 4 bases, J lost 15 bases, and 16 bases lay in between. The germline V gene encodes CDR1 SGHTA and CDR2 FQGNSA. The CDR3 is 12 residues long.

This clonotype has more than one count but fewer than ten. The rearrangement uses TRBV5-1 and TRBJ2-7, with D perhaps being TRBD1 or TRBD2 (5 bases each). Trimming pared 0 bases from V and 7 bases from J, leaving 17 bases between. This CDR3 spans 15 amino acids. The germline gives CDR1 SGHRS, CDR2 YFSETQ. CDR3 sequence reads: CASSLAGADPGEQYF. As DNA, the CDR3 is TGCGCCAGCAGCTTGGCCGGGGCAGATCCCGGGGAGCAGTACTTC.

V gene TRBV2 combines with J gene TRBJ2-1; 8 positions agree with TRBD2. The V gene's germline CDR1 is SNHLY and CDR2 FYNNEI. CDR3 length: 16 amino acids. J gave up 6 bases and V 5 bases, and 12 bases lay outside the gene matches. DNA of the CDR3: TGTGCCAGCAGTCCCGAAAGCGGGAGAACGTTCAATGAGCAGTTCTTC. Protein: CASSPESGRTFNEQFF.

V is TRBV18 and J is TRBJ1-1; D not resolved. The V end lost 3 bases, the J end lost 6 bases, and 17 bases lay between the germline ends. CDR3 length: 15 residues. CDR1 and CDR2 (germline): KGHSH, LQKENI. CDR3 in amino acids: CASSPPPGIAAEAFF. The CDR3 DNA is TGTGCCAGCTCACCTCCTCCCGGGATTGCGGCTGAAGCTTTCTTT.

The chain carries TRBV7-2 and TRBJ2-5; a possible D gene is TRBD1 (5 bases). This CDR3 region has 15 residues. V lost 5 bases to trimming and J lost 5 bases, with 18 bases between them. Germline lookup yields CDR1 SGHTA and CDR2 FQGNSA. The CDR3 is CASSRRAGSEETQYF. The CDR3 nucleotides read TGTGCCAGCAGCCGTAGGGCAGGGTCCGAGGAGACCCAGTACTTC.

This clonotype appeared a few times. The V and J genes are TRBV4-3 and TRBJ1-2, with D possibly TRBD1 on 6 matching bases. CDR1 LGHNA and CDR2 YSLEER come from the germline V gene. Trimming removed 1 base from V and 8 bases from J, with 11 bases in between. CDR3 length: 13 residues. The CDR3 DNA reads as TGCGCCAGCAGCCAAGCAGGGGTTTCGGGCTACACCTTC. Residues: CASSQAGVSGYTF.

The V gene is TRBV12-3 or TRBV12-4, the J gene TRBJ2-3; D is uncertain. The CDR3 length is 13 residues. V lost 4 bases, J lost 0 bases, and 5 bases lay in between. This CDR3 reads CASSSSSTDTQYF. Written as DNA, the CDR3 is TGTGCCAGCAGTTCCTCTAGCACAGATACGCAGTATTTT.

This clonotype has a handful of counts. The CDR3 DNA reads TGTGCCAGCAGCCAAGATGGTCGGGACGTTCGCGGATCACCCCTCCACTTT. This codes for CASSQDGRDVRGSPLHF. V and J are TRBV3-1 and TRBJ1-6; maybe TRBD1 (5 bases). The germline V gene encodes CDR1 LGHDT and CDR2 YNNKEL (reference sequence). V was shortened by 0 bases and J by 10 bases, with 19 bases between the two germline ends. The length of the CDR3 is 17 residues.

V is TRBV7-2 and J is TRBJ2-5, with D unresolved. Germline-derived CDR1 and CDR2 are SGHTA and FQGNSA. This CDR3 spans 14 amino acids. The V gene lost 0 bases and the J gene lost 5 bases, with 10 bases spanning the gap. CDR3 bases: TGTGCCAGCAGCTTAGCGGGCCTCCGGGAGACCCAGTACTTC. It translates to CASSLAGLRETQYF.

This clonotype was detected only a few times. The V and J genes are TRBV18 and TRBJ2-3; D perhaps matches TRBD2 (6 bases). Trimming left V 5 bases short and J 4 bases short, with 13 bases between. The CDR3 totals 14 residues. Per the germline V gene, CDR1 is KGHSH and CDR2 is LQKENI. CDR3 protein: CASSFRDSPDTQYF. The CDR3 DNA follows: TGTGCCAGCTCATTCCGGGACTCTCCAGATACGCAGTATTTT.